These T cell receptor beta chains were read from a single sample in a study of blood T cells in healthy people across ages. MiXCR, applied by TCRdb to the 5' RACE reads, yields one record per CDR3 protein. The data contain approximately 850,000 distinct CDR3 sequences, 58% of them singletons. The sequencing sample was made of blood. These receptors all come from a man aged 25 to 45 in good health. Each CDR3 is given with its conserved first and last residue. D genes are given only for firm matches. Clone size is not always given. Where it is, it says once, few, many or a class for expanded clones.

clone size	V gene	J gene	D gene	CDR3 DNA	CDR3 protein
few	TRBV25-1	TRBJ2-1	.	TGTGCCAGCAGTGAATATGTTGGATACAATGAGCAGTTCTTC	CASSEYVGYNEQFF
.	TRBV4-3	TRBJ2-3	.	TGCGCCAGCAGCCTCAACATATATCTAGGCGAGACCACAGATACGCAGTATTTT	CASSLNIYLGETTDTQYF
.	TRBV20-1	TRBJ2-6	.	TGCAGTGCCCCGACCATCACTGGGGCCAACGTCCTGACTTTC	CSAPTITGANVLTF
.	TRBV20-1	TRBJ2-7	.	TGCAGTGCTAGAGGTCGAGATAGCGGACCAACCTACGAGCAGTACTTC	CSARGRDSGPTYEQYF
.	TRBV20-1	TRBJ1-1	.	TGCAGTGCTCCCCACGACCCTGAGGACACTGAAGCTTTCTTT	CSAPHDPEDTEAFF
.	TRBV25-1	TRBJ2-1	.	TGTGCCAGCAGTGAATTAAGGTACAATGAGCAGTTCTTC	CASSELRYNEQFF
.	TRBV7-3	TRBJ2-7	.	TGTGCCAGCAGCACCCGGGACACTCTAACCTACGAGCAGTACTTC	CASSTRDTLTYEQYF
.	TRBV20-1	TRBJ2-1	TRBD2	TGCAGTGCTAGGGGGGGACTAGCGCCTTACAATGAGCAGTTCTTC	CSARGGLAPYNEQFF
.	TRBV29-1	TRBJ2-1	TRBD2	TGCAGCGCCTGGATGGCGACTAGCGGGAATAATGAGCAGTTCTTC	CSAWMATSGNNEQFF
.	TRBV6-1	TRBJ2-7	.	TGTGCCAGCAGTGAAGGATACAGGACCGGGCAGTACTTC	CASSEGYRTGQYF
few	TRBV27	TRBJ2-3	TRBD2	TGTGCCAGCAGTTTCCTTCGACTAGCGGGAAACACAGATACGCAGTATTTT	CASSFLRLAGNTDTQYF
.	TRBV7-9	TRBJ1-2	.	TGTGCCAGCAGCCCTATGGTATCACACGGTGGCTACACCTTC	CASSPMVSHGGYTF
few	TRBV29-1	TRBJ2-7	.	TGCAGCGTTAGGGGCGACGAGTACGAGCAGTACTTC	CSVRGDEYEQYF
.	TRBV6-2/TRBV6-3	TRBJ2-1	.	TGTGCCAGCAATATTATGTGGGGGATTGAGCAGTTCTTC	CASNIMWGIEQFF
.	TRBV3-1	TRBJ1-2	TRBD1	TGTGCCAGCAGCTCGGACAGGGAAGACTATGGCTACACCTTC	CASSSDREDYGYTF
.	TRBV7-9	TRBJ1-2	.	TGTGCCAGCAGCTTAGGAAAAGGTGGCTACACCTTC	CASSLGKGGYTF
.	TRBV28	TRBJ2-2	.	TGTGCCAGCAGAGTAATTACCGGGGAGCTGTTTTTT	CASRVITGELFF
.	TRBV20-1	TRBJ2-7	.	TGCAGTGCAATCCTCGGAGCGGGCCAGATCTACGAGCAGTACTTC	CSAILGAGQIYEQYF
.	TRBV3-1	TRBJ2-3	.	TGTGCCAGCGGCCACAACCCTACCTTCGGGGTCGATACGCAGTATTTT	CASGHNPTFGVDTQYF
.	TRBV20-1	TRBJ2-3	.	TGCAGTGCTAGGGGATATAGCACAGATACGCAGTATTTT	CSARGYSTDTQYF
.	TRBV20-1	TRBJ1-6	.	TGCAGTGCTAGAGTTCAAGGGCGCGATTCACCCCTCCACTTT	CSARVQGRDSPLHF
few	TRBV10-3	TRBJ2-5	.	TGTGCCATCAGTGAGGCAGGGCAAGAGACCCAGTACTTC	CAISEAGQETQYF
.	TRBV5-1	TRBJ2-1	.	TGCGCCAGCAACATTTACAATGAGCAGTTCTTC	CASNIYNEQFF
.	TRBV4-1	TRBJ2-7	.	TGCGCCAGCAGCGAAGACCCGAGCTCCTACGAGCAGTACTTC	CASSEDPSSYEQYF
few	TRBV10-3	TRBJ2-5	TRBD1	TGTGCCATCAGTGAGTCGGGACAGGGGGCGAAGGAGACCCAGTACTTC	CAISESGQGAKETQYF
.	TRBV20-1	TRBJ2-7	.	TGCAGTGCTAGAGACCGGGACGGACCCTATGCCTACGAGCAGTACTTC	CSARDRDGPYAYEQYF
.	TRBV7-9	TRBJ2-7	TRBD1	TGTGCCAGCAGCTTAAGCCCACGACAGGGAGACTCCTACGAGCAGTACTTC	CASSLSPRQGDSYEQYF
.	TRBV9	TRBJ2-1	.	TGTGCCAGCAGCGTAGTCCCACGGGGGAACAATGAGCAGTTCTTC	CASSVVPRGNNEQFF